A single sample is the source of the 19 T cell receptor beta chains below, sequenced in a study of T cells in Graves' hyperthyroidism and ophthalmopathy. RNA transcripts gave rise to amplified TCR beta CDR3 regions. HTBI primers were the set used in a first-round RT-PCR of the TCR CDR3. TCRdb redid the calling of the multiplex PCR reads with MiXCR, one entry per CDR3 protein. Of 700,000 or so distinct CDR3 sequences listed, over 15% are singletons. The sequencing sample was made of blood. The receptors come from a man aged 18 to 30 with Graves' hyperthyroidism.

This clonotype was seen a few times. The CDR3: CASSPLALNTEAFF. CDR3 nucleotide sequence: TGTGCCAGCAGCCCCTTGGCCTTGAACACTGAAGCTTTCTTT. V is TRBV27 and J is TRBJ1-1, with unresolved D. V lost 6 bases to trimming and J lost 0 bases, with 11 bases between them. In germline, CDR1 is MNHEY, CDR2 SMNVEV (reference sequence). The CDR3 is 14 amino acids.

The table lists this clonotype with many counts. The rearrangement uses TRBV12-3 or TRBV12-4 and TRBJ2-3, with unresolved D. The CDR3 is 13 residues long. The ends were cut back, 7 bases at V and 7 bases at J, with 15 bases in the middle. This CDR3 is CASTPPGLYTQYF. In DNA, the CDR3 is TGTGCCAGCACCCCGCCTGGGCTCTATACGCAGTATTTT.

This clonotype was found a few times. The V gene is TRBV27, the J gene TRBJ1-4, with a weak D call TRBD1 (6 bases). Germline V gene data show CDR1 as MNHEY and CDR2 as SMNVEV (reference sequence). The CDR3 is 15 residues long. Deletions cut 8 bases from V and 8 bases from J, with 21 bases between. As DNA, the CDR3 is TGTGCCAGCGGCGTTGTCGGGGACATGAGGGAAAAACTGTTTTTT. It encodes CASGVVGDMREKLFF.

The sample holds many counts of this clonotype. CDR3 coding DNA: TGTGCCAGCAGCTCTAAGGGGACAGGGGGTCAGCCCCAGCATTTT. This gives the protein CASSSKGTGGQPQHF. This rearrangement joins TRBV7-2 to TRBJ1-5; 11 bases match TRBD1. The germline CDR1 and CDR2 sequences are SGHTA and FQGNSA. The CDR3 has 15 amino acids. The V gene end was trimmed by 4 bases and the J gene end by 6 bases; junction bases not matched to a gene: 5.

This clonotype was detected many times. This chain links TRBV6-1 with TRBJ2-2; D remains ambiguous. The germline CDR1 and CDR2 sequences are MNHNS and SASEGT. The germline V and J ends were trimmed by 6 bases and 7 bases, with 9 bases remaining between them. This CDR3 spans 12 amino acids. The CDR3 reads CASRRTNGELFF. DNA for the CDR3: TGTGCCAGCAGGAGGACGAACGGGGAGCTGTTTTTT.

This clonotype was seen a few times. A clone one base away is much larger, so this may be a read error. The rearrangement joins TRBV12-3 or TRBV12-4 to TRBJ1-5; unclear D gene. The CDR3 has 12 residues. Trimming cost V 5 bases and J 6 bases, with 8 bases left between them. This CDR3 reads CASSVPSQPQHF. In nucleotides, the CDR3 is TGTGCCAGCAGTGTACCGAGTCAGCCCCAGCATTTT.

This clonotype came up many times. The rearrangement uses TRBV12-3 or TRBV12-4 and TRBJ2-2; 9 bases agree with TRBD1. The CDR3 consists of 15 residues. V lost 6 bases, J lost 3 bases, and 5 bases stayed unmatched. The CDR3 DNA follows: TGTGCCAGCAGCCTAGGACAGGGGTACACCGGGGAGCTGTTTTTT. As protein: CASSLGQGYTGELFF.

The chain recombines TRBV25-1 with TRBJ1-2; the match to TRBD1 covers 8 bases. J was trimmed by 3 bases and V by 5 bases; bases with no gene match: 2. Germline lookup yields CDR1 MGHDK and CDR2 SYGVNS. This CDR3 comprises 13 residues. The DNA for the CDR3 is TGTGCCAGCAGTTACAGGGGGGACTATGGCTACACCTTC. Amino acids: CASSYRGDYGYTF.

The chain is built from TRBV10-3 and TRBJ1-1; possible D gene TRBD1, 5 bases. The CDR3 length is 12 residues. Trimming pared 2 bases from V and 11 bases from J, leaving 12 bases between. Per germline, CDR1 ENHRY and CDR2 SYGVKD. CDR3 bases: TGTGCCATCAGTGAGCAAGGGACGCGGGCTTTCTTT. Encoded protein: CAISEQGTRAFF.

The V and J genes are TRBV20-1 and TRBJ2-1, with TRBD2 matching over 7 bases. Germline trimming cut 4 bases from V and 1 base from J; bases unmatched to any gene: 7. This CDR3 spans 15 amino acids. In germline, CDR1 is DFQATT, CDR2 SNEGSKA (reference sequence). The CDR3 spells CSATDAGVSYNEQFF. The CDR3 bases are TGCAGTGCTACCGACGCGGGAGTTTCCTACAATGAGCAGTTCTTC.

Many counts were recorded for this clonotype. V usage is TRBV6-1 and J usage is TRBJ2-7; D is unresolved. V shed 1 base and J shed 2 bases, with 6 bases lying between them. Germline V gene sequence: CDR1 MNHNS, CDR2 SASEGT. The CDR3 length is 13 residues. Written as DNA, the CDR3 is TGTGCCAGCAGTGAAGACGCAACCTACGAGCAGTACTTC. It encodes CASSEDATYEQYF.

The rearrangement links TRBV20-1 to TRBJ2-7; TRBD1 agrees at 11 bases. Germline loops: CDR1 DFQATT, CDR2 SNEGSKA (reference sequence). Unmatched junction bases numbered 7, after V lost 7 bases and J lost 5 bases. The CDR3 is 13 residues long. CDR3: CSVRGTGGDEQYF. In nucleotides, the CDR3 is TGCAGTGTCAGAGGGACAGGGGGGGACGAGCAGTACTTC.

This clonotype was detected a few times. V is TRBV28 and J is TRBJ1-1, with TRBD1 matching 11 bases. The V and J ends lost 7 bases and 3 bases, in that order; junction bases with no gene match: 10. The germline V gene encodes CDR1 MDHEN and CDR2 SYDVKM. The CDR3 is 16 amino acids. The CDR3 nucleotides read TGTGCCAGCACCCTTCTCCCGGGACAGGGGGACACTGAAGCTTTCTTT. This gives the protein CASTLLPGQGDTEAFF.

The chain links TRBV15 to TRBJ2-7; perhaps TRBD1 as D (5 bases). The V and J ends lost 2 bases and 5 bases respectively, with 10 bases between them. The CDR3 has 13 amino acids. CDR1 LNHNV and CDR2 YYDKDF come from the germline V gene (reference sequence). The CDR3 DNA sequence: TGTGCCACCAGCAGAATCGACAGCCACGAGCAGTACTTC. It translates to CATSRIDSHEQYF.

This clonotype was detected a few times. This chain links TRBV6-1 with TRBJ2-2; D unclear. Germline CDR1 MNHNS, CDR2 SASEGT. Trimming took 0 bases from V and 8 from J, leaving 7 bases between them. This CDR3 is 13 amino acids long. CDR3 loop: CASSEALPGELFF. The DNA of the CDR3 is TGTGCCAGCAGTGAAGCGCTTCCGGGGGAGCTGTTTTTT.

In its sample, this clonotype was seen a few times. The J gene is TRBJ1-3, the V gene TRBV12-5, with D hard to call. Germline CDR1 is LGHNT and CDR2 is FRNRAP. The length of the CDR3 is 12 residues. Trimming took off 7 bases at V and 1 base at J, with 5 bases between the two ends. CDR3 sequence (DNA): TGTGCTAGTGCGGATTCTGGAAACACCATATATTTT. As protein: CASADSGNTIYF.

A few counts support this clonotype. The chain carries TRBV28 and TRBJ1-1, with D possibly matching TRBD1 (5 bases). The germline CDR1 and CDR2 sequences are MDHEN and SYDVKM. The CDR3 is made up of 17 amino acids. The ends were cut back, 8 bases at V and 1 base at J, with 23 bases in the middle. This CDR3 is CASPKPGRSPWNTEAFF. The CDR3 nucleotides read TGTGCCAGCCCCAAACCGGGACGTTCACCCTGGAACACTGAAGCTTTCTTT.

The V and J genes are TRBV29-1 and TRBJ1-1; 10 bases fit TRBD1. CDR3 length: 13 residues. Unmatched junction bases numbered 8, after V lost 7 bases and J lost 6 bases. CDR1 and CDR2 from the germline V gene are SQVTM and ANQGSEA. The CDR3 reads CSGRQGARAEAFF. CDR3 DNA: TGCAGCGGTAGACAGGGGGCCCGCGCTGAAGCTTTCTTT. The full variable domain, completed using reference TRBV29-1 and TRBJ1-1, is SAVISQKPSRDICQRGTSLTIQCQVDSQVTMMFWYRQQPGQSLTLIATANQGSEATYESGFVIDKFPISRPNLTFSTLTVSNMSPEDSSIYLCSGRQGARAEAFFGQGTRLTVV.

Points on this clonotype: The conserved final phenylalanine or tryptophan is absent from the CDR3, which likely points to a read error. The CDR3 sequence: CASSLMGSFRTRNTEAFV. CDR3 nucleotide sequence: TGTGCCAGTAGCCTGATGGGCAGTTTTCGGACGCGGAACACTGAAGCTTTCGTT. The rearrangement uses TRBV19 and TRBJ1-1; no clear D. This CDR3 has 18 residues. Trimming left V 6 bases short and J 1 base short, with 24 bases between. The germline V gene has CDR1 LNHDA and CDR2 SQIVND (reference sequence).